The subject of this entry is one T cell receptor (beta chain). Building of the TCR beta libraries involved iRepertoire HTBI primers and Arm-PCR of CDR3 regions. TCRdb re-called the multiplex PCR reads through MiXCR, storing one row per CDR3 protein. The table shows 500,000 to 800,000 distinct CDR3 sequences, with 25% to 35% occurring only once. Deletions cut 7 bases from V and 1 base from J, with 10 bases between. The CDR3 has 12 amino acids. Germline CDR1 and CDR2: SQVTM and ANQGSEA. This specimen belongs to a study of regulatory T cells in long-lasting Graves disease. Time point here: persistent/refractory GD, antithyroid drugs over 5 years with positive TRAb. RNA isolated from PBMCs was used to make the TCR library.

The J gene is TRBJ1-2, the V gene TRBV29-1; D remains unclear. This specimen consisted of peripheral blood mononuclear cells (PBMCs), obtained when the disease was refractory, from a patient treated with antithyroid drugs. The clonotype was recovered from a female donor with Graves disease. CDR3 DNA sequence: TGCAGCGCGAACGTGGGTAACTATGGCTACACCTTC. This encodes CSANVGNYGYTF.